This T cell receptor beta chain was captured in a study of blood T cell repertoires in COVID-19. The wider study: Collection of acute and convalescent COVID-19 samples took place in the United States, Italy and Spain. T cells, B-cell-depleted T cells, or PBMCs provided the cDNA or gDNA that served as material.

In the authors' workflow: Quantification of nucleated cells was approximated via reference gene primer amplification. Here immunoSEQ multiplex PCR was the method, and the copy in TCRdb shows in-frame clones only, minus some. V, J and clone size derive from that table, while D and trimming were established from the DNA sequence. The sample has roughly 120,000 clones, 70% to 80% seen once. The V and J ends lost 3 bases and 1 base respectively, with 6 bases between them. The V gene's germline CDR1 is SEHNR and CDR2 FQNEAQ (reference sequence). The CDR3 is 13 amino acids. The clonotype comes from a man between 50 and 59 years old with acute or convalescent COVID-19. Sequences were obtained from peripheral blood. This chain uses TRBV7-9 with TRBJ1-1, with a weak D call TRBD1 (5 bases). Here the CDR3 DNA reads TGTGCCAGCAGCTTCGGGGGGAACACTGAAGCTTTCTTT. Protein product: CASSFGGNTEAFF.